One and the same sample provided the 7 T cell receptor beta chains below, sequenced in a study of blood T cell repertoires in COVID-19. Using immunoSEQ multiplex PCR, the repertoire was profiled, and TCRdb retains in-frame clones only, with some absent. The sample contains fewer than 200,000 clones, under 90% of which appear only once. Input material: peripheral blood. All receptors derive from a woman older than 75 with acute or convalescent COVID-19.

This rearrangement joins TRBV27 to TRBJ1-3; D gene unclear. Trimming took 6 bases from V and 0 from J, leaving 15 bases between them. CDR1 and CDR2 from the germline V gene are MNHEY and SMNVEV (reference sequence). The CDR3 spans 16 residues. In nucleotides, the CDR3 is TGTGCCAGCAGCCCCCGGAGCCCCTACTCTGGAAACACCATATATTTT. Translated: CASSPRSPYSGNTIYF.

V usage is TRBV5-5 and J usage is TRBJ2-2; 9 bases match TRBD1. CDR1 and CDR2 (germline): SGHKS, YYEKEE (reference sequence). This CDR3 spans 16 amino acids. The ends lost 1 base at V and 5 bases at J; junction bases unmatched: 6. CDR3 DNA: TGTGCCAGCAGCTTGCGTGGGGACAGGGTGACCGGGGAGCTGTTTTTT. This encodes CASSLRGDRVTGELFF. The full variable domain, rest sourced from reference TRBV5-5 and TRBJ2-2, is DAGVTQSPTHLIKTRGQQVTLRCSPISGHKSVSWYQQVLGQGPQFIFQYYEKEERGRGNFPDRFSARQFPNYSSELNVNALLLGDSALYLCASSLRGDRVTGELFFGEGSRLTVL.

The chain carries TRBV9 and TRBJ1-1, with D uncertain. Germline V gene lookup returns CDR1 SGDLS and CDR2 YYNGEE. Trimming removed 5 bases at V and 1 base at J, with 12 bases between. This CDR3 has 14 amino acids. The CDR3 bases are TGTGCCAGCAGTCGAGGACTGGAGAACACTGAAGCTTTCTTT. Its translation: CASSRGLENTEAFF.

The chain is built from TRBV7-9 and TRBJ1-1, with D tentatively TRBD1 (6 bases). The CDR3 has 15 residues. V lost 5 bases to trimming and J lost 0 bases, with 13 bases between them. Germline loops: CDR1 SEHNR, CDR2 FQNEAQ (reference sequence). This CDR3 reads CASSLRGLLNTEAFF. The CDR3 DNA is TGTGCCAGCAGCCTTAGGGGGTTGCTGAACACTGAAGCTTTCTTT.

The rearrangement uses TRBV24-1 and TRBJ1-2; 7 bases are a match to TRBD1. Per the germline V gene, CDR1 is KGHDR and CDR2 is SFDVKD. The CDR3 spans 14 residues. Germline trimming cut 4 bases from V and 8 bases from J; bases unmatched to any gene: 9. The DNA for the CDR3 is TGTGCCACCAGTGAAGGAGGGGGCGCGGACGGCTACACCTTC. This sequence encodes CATSEGGGADGYTF.

The chain carries TRBV4-3 and TRBJ2-7, with a weak D call TRBD1 (5 bases). CDR1 and CDR2 from the germline V gene are LGHNA and YSLEER. The germline V and J ends were trimmed by 1 base and 3 bases, with 10 bases remaining between them. The CDR3 is 14 residues long. In DNA form, the CDR3 reads TGCGCCAGCAGCCAAGCGCAGGGAAGCTACGAGCAGTACTTC. Protein sequence: CASSQAQGSYEQYF.

This chain connects TRBV3-1 (or the pseudogene TRBV3-2) to TRBJ2-5, with TRBD2 matching 10 bases. Losses at the gene ends were 4 bases for V and 4 bases for J; bases not matched to a gene: 6. This CDR3 is 15 amino acids long. The V gene's germline CDR1 is LGHDT and CDR2 YNNKEL (reference sequence). CDR3 loop: CASSPTRTSGETQYF. For the CDR3, the DNA is TGTGCCAGCAGCCCGACTAGGACTAGCGGAGAGACCCAGTACTTC.